The 24 T cell receptor beta chains presented below share a single source sample, sequenced in a study of T-cell reconstitution after alpha-beta-depleted transplantation in children. Unique molecular identifiers were incorporated during preparation of the TCRbeta library. TCRdb fed the PCR reads into MiXCR, producing one record per CDR3 protein. The profile shows about a million distinct CDR3 sequences, under 30% of them singletons. The specimen comprised PBMCs, mostly from graft donor cells, sampled 360 days after TCRalphabeta/CD19-depleted stem cell transplant. The receptors derive from a boy younger than two who had a stem cell transplant for SCID, so the T cells may come from the graft donor.

In this sample, this clonotype turned up a few times. The chain employs TRBV9 and TRBJ1-5; D not certain. Germline CDR1 reads SGDLS; CDR2 reads YYNGEE. The V and J ends lost 0 bases and 1 base respectively, with 8 bases between them. This CDR3 is 15 amino acids long. In DNA, the CDR3 is TGTGCCAGCAGCGTAGGTATGTTGAGCAATCAGCCCCAGCATTTT. This codes for CASSVGMLSNQPQHF.

This clonotype appeared a few times. The chain links TRBV6-5 to TRBJ2-7; 7 bases are a match to TRBD2. The ends lost 2 bases at V and 0 bases at J; junction bases unmatched: 4. The germline V gene encodes CDR1 MNHEY and CDR2 SVGAGI. The CDR3 contains 15 residues. CDR3 residues: CASSYGGDHSYEQYF. The CDR3 DNA follows: TGTGCCAGCAGTTACGGGGGGGACCACTCCTACGAGCAGTACTTC.

This clonotype has a handful of counts. The chain couples TRBV20-1 to TRBJ2-5, with D perhaps TRBD1 (5 bases). This CDR3 region has 15 residues. CDR1 DFQATT and CDR2 SNEGSKA come from the germline V gene (reference sequence). Trimming pared 3 bases from V and 1 base from J, leaving 15 bases between. CDR3 protein: CSASSRADRQETQYF. DNA of the CDR3: TGCAGTGCTAGTAGCAGGGCCGATCGCCAAGAGACCCAGTACTTC.

This clonotype was detected only once. This chain joins TRBV12-3 or TRBV12-4 and TRBJ2-3, with a weak D call TRBD2 (7 bases). V was trimmed by 11 bases and J by 3 bases, leaving 21 bases between them. CDR3 size: 15 residues. The CDR3 here is CAGSRGGGPTDTQYF. In nucleotides, the CDR3 is TGTGCCGGGTCAAGAGGGGGGGGGCCAACAGATACGCAGTATTTT.

In this sample, this clonotype turned up once. The chain recombines TRBV7-8 with TRBJ2-3; D is unresolved. There are 15 residues in the CDR3. V was cut by 1 base and J by 2 bases, with 10 bases left in between. Germline V gene data show CDR1 as SGHVS and CDR2 as FQNEAQ. Here the CDR3 reads CASSLGSLVTDTQYF. CDR3 in DNA: TGTGCCAGCAGCTTAGGTTCCCTAGTCACAGATACGCAGTATTTT.

The CDR3 loop reads CASSINRYAGELFF. As DNA, the CDR3 is TGTGCCAGTAGTATTAACCGGTACGCCGGGGAGCTGTTTTTT. The rearrangement uses TRBV19 and TRBJ2-2; D gene ambiguous. This CDR3 has 14 residues. The V end was cut by 3 bases, the J end by 6 bases, with 11 bases between. Germline loops: CDR1 LNHDA, CDR2 SQIVND (reference sequence).

Here the CDR3 reads CSAPSGTASPLHF. CDR3 bases: TGCAGTGCTCCATCCGGGACAGCGAGCCCCCTCCACTTT. The rearrangement uses TRBV20-1 and TRBJ1-6, with 7 bases aligning to TRBD1. Unmatched junction bases numbered 11, after V lost 5 bases and J lost 13 bases. Germline values: CDR1 DFQATT, CDR2 SNEGSKA (reference sequence). The CDR3 spans 13 residues.

This chain connects TRBV24-1 to TRBJ2-2, with 10 bases aligning to TRBD2. The CDR3 is 16 amino acids. With 7 bases clipped from V and 4 bases from J, the junction kept 8 bases outside the gene matches. The germline gives CDR1 KGHDR, CDR2 SFDVKD. The CDR3 DNA reads as TGTGCCACCAGCCTTCTAGCGGGGGCCGCCACCGGGGAGCTGTTTTTT. It codes for CATSLLAGAATGELFF.

The sample holds a few counts of this clonotype. V gene TRBV12-3 or TRBV12-4 combines with J gene TRBJ1-2, with a weak D call TRBD1 (5 bases). Deletions cut 0 bases from V and 9 bases from J, with 11 bases between. The CDR3 length is 13 residues. Here the CDR3 reads CASSLADSGRYTF. As DNA, the CDR3 is TGTGCCAGCAGTTTAGCCGACAGCGGGCGCTACACCTTC.

This clonotype was recorded a few times. The CDR3 DNA follows: TGCGCCAGCAGTGAGGCAGGGGGCACCGGGGAGCTGTTTTTT. Translation gives CASSEAGGTGELFF. V usage is TRBV10-1 and J usage is TRBJ2-2, with 7 bases matching TRBD1. V was clipped by 2 bases and J by 4 bases; unmatched bases: 1. CDR1 and CDR2 (germline): WNHNN, SYGVQD (reference sequence). The CDR3 has 14 residues.

This clonotype showed up just a few times. The chain employs TRBV6-5 and TRBJ1-1; D may be TRBD1 (5 bases). CDR1 and CDR2 from the germline V gene are MNHEY and SVGAGI. The CDR3 loop spans 12 amino acids. V was clipped by 5 bases and J by 6 bases, with 10 bases between them. The CDR3 here is CASSRLGAEAFF. The CDR3 nucleotides read TGTGCCAGCAGTCGCCTGGGGGCTGAAGCTTTCTTT.

This clonotype was counted between two and nine times. The rearrangement links TRBV6-5 to TRBJ1-3; TRBD1 aligns across 7 bases. The trim removed 6 bases at V and 3 bases at J, leaving 8 bases unmatched. The germline V gene encodes CDR1 MNHEY and CDR2 SVGAGI. CDR3 length: 15 residues. CDR3 coding DNA: TGTGCCAGCAGCCACCTTCACAGGGGTGGAAACACCATATATTTT. This encodes CASSHLHRGGNTIYF.

The V and J genes are TRBV12-3 or TRBV12-4 and TRBJ1-4; tentative D call: TRBD1 (6 bases). This CDR3 is 15 amino acids long. The ends were cut back, 3 bases at V and 3 bases at J, with 11 bases in the middle. In DNA, the CDR3 is TGTGCCAGCAGTTTGCAGGGGCGACCTAATGAAAAACTGTTTTTT. Its protein product is CASSLQGRPNEKLFF.

The genes are TRBV4-2 and TRBJ2-1, with D unclear. CDR1 LGHNA and CDR2 YNFKEQ come from the germline V gene. Trimming took off 1 base at V and 10 bases at J, with 17 bases between the two ends. This CDR3 is 15 amino acids long. As DNA, the CDR3 is TGTGCCAGCAGCCAAGCCATGACAAACGTCGTAGAGCAGTTCTTC. The encoded protein is CASSQAMTNVVEQFF.

This clonotype was found a few times. The V gene is TRBV12-3 or TRBV12-4, the J gene TRBJ1-1, with 7 bases that match TRBD1. The CDR3 loop spans 15 amino acids. The junction had 10 bases not matched to a gene; V was cut back by 4 bases and J by 5 bases. The CDR3 here is CASSSIAGGRTEAFF. The CDR3 nucleotides read TGTGCCAGCAGTTCGATTGCAGGGGGAAGGACTGAAGCTTTCTTT.

The sample holds one count of this clonotype. Sequence at one end of the junction differs from germline and may be a read error. The CDR3 sequence: CASSLVSPWTSGPEDMQYF. The CDR3, as DNA: TGTGCCAGCAGCTTAGTTTCCCCATGGACTAGCGGCCCTGAGGATATGCAGTATTTT. This chain joins TRBV11-2 and TRBJ2-3; 10 bases line up with TRBD2. The CDR3 covers 19 residues. Per the germline V gene, CDR1 is SGHAT and CDR2 is FQNNGV.

V gene TRBV9 combines with J gene TRBJ1-5; perhaps TRBD1 as D (6 bases). The germline V and J ends were trimmed by 4 bases and 7 bases, with 12 bases remaining between them. This CDR3 has 13 residues. Per the germline V gene, CDR1 is SGDLS and CDR2 is YYNGEE. CDR3 sequence reads: CASSKMGQQPQHF. The CDR3 DNA follows: TGTGCCAGCAGCAAGATGGGACAACAGCCCCAGCATTTT.

This clonotype turned up a few times. The chain employs TRBV5-1 and TRBJ1-6; TRBD1 aligns across 7 bases. There are 15 residues in the CDR3. Germline V gene lookup returns CDR1 SGHRS and CDR2 YFSETQ. V was clipped by 3 bases and J by 9 bases; unmatched bases: 9. The CDR3 loop reads CASSWDRSRGSPLHF. In DNA form, the CDR3 reads TGCGCCAGCAGCTGGGACAGATCCAGGGGTTCACCCCTCCACTTT.

Only a few counts were recorded for this clonotype. The chain recombines TRBV6-1 with TRBJ2-5; D gene uncertain. The germline gives CDR1 MNHNS, CDR2 SASEGT. V lost 8 bases, J lost 3 bases, and 13 bases lay in between. The CDR3 sequence is 13 residues long. As DNA, the CDR3 is TGTGCCAGCGTCCCAGCCAACGAAGAGACCCAGTACTTC. It yields the protein CASVPANEETQYF.

The genes are TRBV10-3 and TRBJ2-2; D is undetermined. The CDR3 runs to 16 residues. Germline V gene sequence: CDR1 ENHRY, CDR2 SYGVKD. The V gene lost 7 bases and the J gene lost 1 base, with 16 bases spanning the gap. The CDR3 sequence is CAIMNWTFENTGELFF. The CDR3 coding sequence is TGTGCCATCATGAATTGGACGTTTGAGAACACCGGGGAGCTGTTTTTT.

The chain links TRBV12-3 or TRBV12-4 to TRBJ2-1, with a possible D match to TRBD2 (6 bases). There are 15 residues in the CDR3. Trimming shortened V by 5 bases and J by 7 bases, and 18 bases separated the two germline ends. CDR3 residues: CASSGSGSWWNEQFF. Written as DNA, the CDR3 is TGTGCCAGCAGTGGGAGCGGGTCGTGGTGGAATGAGCAGTTCTTC.

This clonotype was seen a few times. This rearrangement joins TRBV20-1 to TRBJ2-4; D is possibly TRBD2 (5 bases). CDR1 is DFQATT, CDR2 SNEGSKA, per germline (reference sequence). This CDR3 is built from 12 residues. V dropped 7 bases and J dropped 0 bases, with 7 bases sitting between them. CDR3 nucleotides: TGCAGTGGCGGGCTAGCCAAAAACATTCAGTACTTC. This gives the protein CSGGLAKNIQYF.

This clonotype turned up a few times. The chain links TRBV5-1 to TRBJ2-5, with a tentative D call TRBD1 (5 bases). V was clipped by 3 bases and J by 1 base, with 16 bases between them. This CDR3 region has 16 residues. The germline V gene encodes CDR1 SGHRS and CDR2 YFSETQ. Written as DNA, the CDR3 is TGCGCCAGCAGCTACAGGCACACCGTGGTCCAAGAGACCCAGTACTTC. It encodes CASSYRHTVVQETQYF. The whole variable domain, remainder taken from reference TRBV5-1 and TRBJ2-5, is KAGVTQTPRYLIKTRGQQVTLSCSPISGHRSVSWYQQTPGQGLQFLFEYFSETQRNKGNFPGRFSGRQFSNSRSEMNVSTLELGDSALYLCASSYRHTVVQETQYFGPGTRLLVL.

The rearrangement links TRBV28 to TRBJ2-3; D perhaps matches TRBD2 (6 bases). The ends were cut back, 4 bases at V and 1 base at J, with 9 bases in the middle. The CDR3 has 14 amino acids. Germline assignment: CDR1 MDHEN and CDR2 SYDVKM. Written as DNA, the CDR3 is TGTGCCAGCAGTTCCCCGGGGGGCACAGATACGCAGTATTTT. It translates to CASSSPGGTDTQYF.